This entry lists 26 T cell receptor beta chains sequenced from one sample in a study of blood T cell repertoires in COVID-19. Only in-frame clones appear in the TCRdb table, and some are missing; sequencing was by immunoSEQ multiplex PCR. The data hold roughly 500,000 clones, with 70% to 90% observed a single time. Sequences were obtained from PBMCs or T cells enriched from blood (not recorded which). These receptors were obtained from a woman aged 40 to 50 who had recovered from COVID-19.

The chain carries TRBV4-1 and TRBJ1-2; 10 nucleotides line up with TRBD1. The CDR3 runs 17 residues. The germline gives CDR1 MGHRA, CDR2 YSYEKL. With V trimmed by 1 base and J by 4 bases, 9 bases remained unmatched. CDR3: CASSQARWDRGAYGYTF. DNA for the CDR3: TGCGCCAGCAGCCAAGCTAGGTGGGACAGGGGAGCCTATGGCTACACCTTC.

DNA for the CDR3: TGTGCCAGCAGTGAATACCGCCCGGGGGTAGGTGGTGGCTACACCTTC. Its protein is CASSEYRPGVGGGYTF. The V and J genes are TRBV2 and TRBJ1-2, with D perhaps TRBD1 (5 bases). The CDR3 covers 16 residues. The V and J ends lost 2 bases and 7 bases respectively, with 20 bases between them. Per germline, CDR1 SNHLY and CDR2 FYNNEI. Full variable domain (missing parts from reference TRBV2 and TRBJ1-2): EPEVTQTPSHQVTQMGQEVILRCVPISNHLYFYWYRQILGQKVEFLVSFYNNEISEKSEIFDDQFSVERPDGSNFTLKIRSTKLEDSAMYFCASSEYRPGVGGGYTFGSGTRLTVV.

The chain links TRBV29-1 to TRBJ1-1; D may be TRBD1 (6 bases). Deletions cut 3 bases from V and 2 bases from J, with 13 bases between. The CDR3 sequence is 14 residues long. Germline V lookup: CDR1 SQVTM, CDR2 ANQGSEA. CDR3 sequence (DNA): TGCAGCGTTGACCCCAGGGGAGTCAACACTGAAGCTTTCTTT. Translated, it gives CSVDPRGVNTEAFF.

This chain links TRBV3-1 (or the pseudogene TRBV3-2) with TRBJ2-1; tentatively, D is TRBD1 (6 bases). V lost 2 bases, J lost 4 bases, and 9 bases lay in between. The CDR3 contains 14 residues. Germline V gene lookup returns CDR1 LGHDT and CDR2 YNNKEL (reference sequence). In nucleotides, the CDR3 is TGTGCCAGCAGCCAACTTGACAGGTACAATGAGCAGTTCTTC. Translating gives CASSQLDRYNEQFF.

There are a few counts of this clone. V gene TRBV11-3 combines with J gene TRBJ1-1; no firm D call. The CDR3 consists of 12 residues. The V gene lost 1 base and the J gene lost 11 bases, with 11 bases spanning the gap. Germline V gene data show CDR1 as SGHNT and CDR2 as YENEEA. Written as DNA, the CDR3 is TGTGCCAGCAGCTTAGGGGTTCGAGGGGCTTTCTTT. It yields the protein CASSLGVRGAFF.

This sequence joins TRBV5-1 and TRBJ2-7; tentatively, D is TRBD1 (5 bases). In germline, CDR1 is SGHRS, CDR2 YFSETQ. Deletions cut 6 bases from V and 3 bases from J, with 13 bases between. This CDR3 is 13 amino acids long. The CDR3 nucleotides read TGCGCCAGCACGGTGGACGGACACTACGAGCAGTACTTC. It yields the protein CASTVDGHYEQYF.

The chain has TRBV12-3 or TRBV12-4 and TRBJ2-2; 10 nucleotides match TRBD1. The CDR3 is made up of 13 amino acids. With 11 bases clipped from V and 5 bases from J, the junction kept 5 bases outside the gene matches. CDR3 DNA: TGTGCCTGGAGGACAGGGGGGACCGGGGAGCTGTTTTTT. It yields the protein CAWRTGGTGELFF.

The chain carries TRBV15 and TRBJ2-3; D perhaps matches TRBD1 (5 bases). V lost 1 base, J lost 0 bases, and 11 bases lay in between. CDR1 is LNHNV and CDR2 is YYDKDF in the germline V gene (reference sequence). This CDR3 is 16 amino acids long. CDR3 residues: CATSRAVDRSTDTQYF. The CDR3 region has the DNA TGTGCCACCAGCAGAGCCGTCGACAGAAGCACAGATACGCAGTATTTT.

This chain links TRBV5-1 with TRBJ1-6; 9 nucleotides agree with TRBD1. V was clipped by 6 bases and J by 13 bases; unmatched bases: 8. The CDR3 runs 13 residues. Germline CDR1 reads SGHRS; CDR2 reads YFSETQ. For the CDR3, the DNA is TGCGCCAGCACCCGGGACAGGGATCATCCCCTCCACTTT. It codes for CASTRDRDHPLHF. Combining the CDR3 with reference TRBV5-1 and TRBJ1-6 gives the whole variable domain KAGVTQTPRYLIKTRGQQVTLSCSPISGHRSVSWYQQTPGQGLQFLFEYFSETQRNKGNFPGRFSGRQFSNSRSEMNVSTLELGDSALYLCASTRDRDHPLHFGNGTRLTVT.

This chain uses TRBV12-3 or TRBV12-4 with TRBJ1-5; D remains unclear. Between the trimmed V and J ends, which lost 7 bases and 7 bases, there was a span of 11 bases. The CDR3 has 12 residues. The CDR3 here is CASTFGGQPQHF. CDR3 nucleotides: TGTGCCAGCACCTTCGGAGGACAGCCCCAGCATTTT.

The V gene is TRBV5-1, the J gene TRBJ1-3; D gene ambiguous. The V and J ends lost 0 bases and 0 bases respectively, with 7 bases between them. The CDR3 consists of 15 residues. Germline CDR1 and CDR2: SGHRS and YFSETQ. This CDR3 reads CASSLDTGSGNTIYF. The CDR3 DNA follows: TGCGCCAGCAGCTTGGATACCGGCTCTGGAAACACCATATATTTT.

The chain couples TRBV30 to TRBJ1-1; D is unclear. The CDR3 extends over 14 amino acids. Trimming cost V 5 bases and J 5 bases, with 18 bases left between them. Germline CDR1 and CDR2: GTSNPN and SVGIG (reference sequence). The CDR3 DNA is TGTGCCTGGGATCCGTCCTCAAGGCGGACTGAAGCTTTCTTT. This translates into CAWDPSSRRTEAFF.

In DNA form, the CDR3 reads TGTGCCTGGAGTGAGGGGGTAGGGAAAAATCAGCCCCAGCATTTT. This translates into CAWSEGVGKNQPQHF. The chain joins TRBV30 to TRBJ1-5; tentatively, D is TRBD1 (6 bases). Germline CDR1 is GTSNPN and CDR2 is SVGIG (reference sequence). This CDR3 is built from 15 residues. V lost 1 base and J lost 4, with 14 bases in between.

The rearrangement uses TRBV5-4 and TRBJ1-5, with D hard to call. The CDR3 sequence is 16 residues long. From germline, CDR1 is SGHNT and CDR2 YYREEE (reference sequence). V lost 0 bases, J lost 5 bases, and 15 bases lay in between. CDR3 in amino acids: CASSLGGQRSDQPQHF. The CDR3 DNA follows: TGTGCCAGCAGCTTGGGAGGCCAGAGGTCCGATCAGCCCCAGCATTTT.

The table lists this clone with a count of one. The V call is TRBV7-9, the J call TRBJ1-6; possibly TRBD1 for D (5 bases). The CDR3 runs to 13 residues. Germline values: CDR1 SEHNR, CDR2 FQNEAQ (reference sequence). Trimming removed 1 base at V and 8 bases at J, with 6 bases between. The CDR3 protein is CASSLGGDSPLHF. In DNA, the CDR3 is TGTGCCAGCAGCTTAGGGGGGGATTCACCCCTCCACTTT.

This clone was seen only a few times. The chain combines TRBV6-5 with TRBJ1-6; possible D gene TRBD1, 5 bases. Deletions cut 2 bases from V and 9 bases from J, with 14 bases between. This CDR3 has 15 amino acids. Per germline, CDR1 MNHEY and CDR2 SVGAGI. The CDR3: CASSYADKRASPLHF. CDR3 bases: TGTGCCAGCAGTTACGCGGACAAAAGGGCTTCACCCCTCCACTTT.

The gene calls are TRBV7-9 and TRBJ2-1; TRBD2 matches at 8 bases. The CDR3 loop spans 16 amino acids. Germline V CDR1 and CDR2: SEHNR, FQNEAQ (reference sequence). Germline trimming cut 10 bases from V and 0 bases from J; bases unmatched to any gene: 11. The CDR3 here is CAKTSAGEGSYNEQFF. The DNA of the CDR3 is TGTGCCAAAACTTCAGCGGGAGAAGGCTCCTACAATGAGCAGTTCTTC.

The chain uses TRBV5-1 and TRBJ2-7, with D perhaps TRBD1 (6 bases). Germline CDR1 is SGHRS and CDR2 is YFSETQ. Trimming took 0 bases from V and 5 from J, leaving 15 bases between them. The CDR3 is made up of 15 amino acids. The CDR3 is CASSLGGTIRDEQYF. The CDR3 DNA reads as TGCGCCAGCAGCTTGGGTGGGACAATTAGGGACGAGCAGTACTTC.

Written as DNA, the CDR3 is TGTGCCAGCAGTGACGGACAGGGGGCGTCGGATGAGCAGTTCTTC. Translating it yields CASSDGQGASDEQFF. This chain connects TRBV6-4 to TRBJ2-1; 11 bases align to TRBD1. V lost 2 bases to trimming and J lost 8 bases; unmatched junction nucleotides: 5. There are 15 residues in the CDR3. Germline CDR1 and CDR2: MRHNA and SNTAGT.

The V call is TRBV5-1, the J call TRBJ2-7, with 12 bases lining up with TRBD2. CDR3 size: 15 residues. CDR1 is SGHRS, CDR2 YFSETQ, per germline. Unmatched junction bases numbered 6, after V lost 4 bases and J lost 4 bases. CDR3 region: CASSPTSGSWYEQYF. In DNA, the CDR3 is TGCGCCAGCAGCCCGACTAGCGGGAGTTGGTACGAGCAGTACTTC.

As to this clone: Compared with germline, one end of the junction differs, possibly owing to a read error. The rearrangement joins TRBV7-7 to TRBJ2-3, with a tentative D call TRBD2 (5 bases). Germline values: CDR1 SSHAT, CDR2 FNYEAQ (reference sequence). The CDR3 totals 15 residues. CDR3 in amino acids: CASSRGTGSTDTQYF. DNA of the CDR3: TGTGCTAGCAGCCGCGGTACGGGAAGCACAGATACGCAGTATTTT.

The CDR3 loop reads CASSLDWQYF. The CDR3 nucleotides read TGTGCCAGCAGCTTAGACTGGCAGTATTTT. The chain carries TRBV7-9 and TRBJ2-3; D call uncertain. The V end was cut by 1 base, the J end by 11 bases, with 4 bases between. The CDR3 consists of 10 residues. The germline V gene has CDR1 SEHNR and CDR2 FQNEAQ (reference sequence).

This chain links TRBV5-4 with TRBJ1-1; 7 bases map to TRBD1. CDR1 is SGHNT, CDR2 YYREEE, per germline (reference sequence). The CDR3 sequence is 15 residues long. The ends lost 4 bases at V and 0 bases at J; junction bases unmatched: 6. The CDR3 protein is CASSPMGQLNTEAFF. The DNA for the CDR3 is TGTGCCAGCAGCCCGATGGGACAGCTGAACACTGAAGCTTTCTTT.

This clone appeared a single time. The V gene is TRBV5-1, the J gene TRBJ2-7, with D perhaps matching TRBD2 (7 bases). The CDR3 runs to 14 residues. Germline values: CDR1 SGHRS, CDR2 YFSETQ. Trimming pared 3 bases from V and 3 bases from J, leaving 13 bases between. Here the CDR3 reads CASSYSGDIYEQYF. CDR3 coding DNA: TGCGCCAGCAGCTACAGCGGGGACATCTACGAGCAGTACTTC. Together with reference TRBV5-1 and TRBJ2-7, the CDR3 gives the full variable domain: KAGVTQTPRYLIKTRGQQVTLSCSPISGHRSVSWYQQTPGQGLQFLFEYFSETQRNKGNFPGRFSGRQFSNSRSEMNVSTLELGDSALYLCASSYSGDIYEQYFGPGTRLTVT.

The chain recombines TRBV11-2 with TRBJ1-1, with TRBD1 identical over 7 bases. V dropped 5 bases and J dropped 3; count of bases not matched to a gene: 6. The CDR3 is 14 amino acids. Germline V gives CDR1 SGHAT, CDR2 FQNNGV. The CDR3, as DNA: TGTGCCAGCAGCCTCAGGGGGGCGTACACTGAAGCTTTCTTT. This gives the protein CASSLRGAYTEAFF. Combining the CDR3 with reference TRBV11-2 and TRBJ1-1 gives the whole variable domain EAGVAQSPRYKIIEKRQSVAFWCNPISGHATLYWYQQILGQGPKLLIQFQNNGVVDDSQLPKDRFSAERLKGVDSTLKIQPAKLEDSAVYLCASSLRGAYTEAFFGQGTRLTVV.

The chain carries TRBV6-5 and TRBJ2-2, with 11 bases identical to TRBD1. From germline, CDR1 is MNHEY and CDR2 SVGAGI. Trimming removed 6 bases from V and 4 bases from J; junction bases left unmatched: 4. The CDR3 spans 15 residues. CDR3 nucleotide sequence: TGTGCCAGCAGCATTGGACAGGGGGCCACCGGGGAGCTGTTTTTT. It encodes CASSIGQGATGELFF.